This T cell receptor beta chain was observed in a study of shared T cell receptors in the human thymus. Some clones are missing from TCRdb's copy, which holds only in-frame ones; the method was immunoSEQ multiplex PCR. The table includes over 450,000 clones, more than 75% detected once. The CDR3 totals 14 residues. The same specimen was also included in a second study, on human thymus T cells. That paper notes: Infants served as donors; they were healthy and Finnish and were having corrective surgery for congenital heart defects. It was from resections taken during corrective heart surgery that the thymus tissue came. A high degree of thymic repertoire overlap among unrelated individuals was reported in related research.

The sequencing sample was made of thymocytes. This chain joins TRBV12-2 and TRBJ2-3; TRBD2 was called by the table and not checked on the DNA. TRBV12-2 is reported as a pseudogene. The TCR comes from a boy younger than two with a congenital heart defect. This CDR3 reads CASRFCGIRDTQYF. The DNA for the CDR3 is TGTGCAAGTCGCTTCTGCGGGATTAGAGATACGCAGTATTTT.